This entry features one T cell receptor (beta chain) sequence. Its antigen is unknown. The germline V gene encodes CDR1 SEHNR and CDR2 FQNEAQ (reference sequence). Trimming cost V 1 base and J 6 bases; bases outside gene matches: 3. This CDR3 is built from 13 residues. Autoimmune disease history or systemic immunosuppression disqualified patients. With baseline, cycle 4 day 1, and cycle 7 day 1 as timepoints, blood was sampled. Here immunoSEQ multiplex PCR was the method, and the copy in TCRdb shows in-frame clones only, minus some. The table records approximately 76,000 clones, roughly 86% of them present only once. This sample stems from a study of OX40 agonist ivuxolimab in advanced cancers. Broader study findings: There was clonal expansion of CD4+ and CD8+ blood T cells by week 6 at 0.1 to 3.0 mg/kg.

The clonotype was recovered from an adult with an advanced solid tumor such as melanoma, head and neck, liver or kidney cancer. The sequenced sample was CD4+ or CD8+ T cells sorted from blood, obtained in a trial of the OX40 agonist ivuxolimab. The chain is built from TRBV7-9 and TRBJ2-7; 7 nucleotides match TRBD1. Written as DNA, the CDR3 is TGTGCCAGCAGCTTAGAATCAGGGGGCGAGCAGTACTTC. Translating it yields CASSLESGGEQYF.